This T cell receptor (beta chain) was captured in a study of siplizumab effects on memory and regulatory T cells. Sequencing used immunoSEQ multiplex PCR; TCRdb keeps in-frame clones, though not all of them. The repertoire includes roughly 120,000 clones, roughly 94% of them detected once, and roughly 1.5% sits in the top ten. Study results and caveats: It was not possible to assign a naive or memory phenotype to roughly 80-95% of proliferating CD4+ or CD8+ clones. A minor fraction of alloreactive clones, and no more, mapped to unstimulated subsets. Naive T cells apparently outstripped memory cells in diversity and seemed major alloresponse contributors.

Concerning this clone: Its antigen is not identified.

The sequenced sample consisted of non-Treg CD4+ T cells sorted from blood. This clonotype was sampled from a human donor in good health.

The CDR3 is CASSYSTAGTQYF. The CDR3 DNA is TGTGCCAGCAGTTACTCAACAGCGGGGACCCAGTACTTC. This sequence joins TRBV6-6 and TRBJ2-5, with D possibly matching TRBD2 (6 bases). Germline CDR1 is MNHNY and CDR2 is SVGAGI (reference sequence). CDR3 length: 13 residues. With 0 bases removed from V and 7 bases from J, the gap between germline ends came to 9 bases.